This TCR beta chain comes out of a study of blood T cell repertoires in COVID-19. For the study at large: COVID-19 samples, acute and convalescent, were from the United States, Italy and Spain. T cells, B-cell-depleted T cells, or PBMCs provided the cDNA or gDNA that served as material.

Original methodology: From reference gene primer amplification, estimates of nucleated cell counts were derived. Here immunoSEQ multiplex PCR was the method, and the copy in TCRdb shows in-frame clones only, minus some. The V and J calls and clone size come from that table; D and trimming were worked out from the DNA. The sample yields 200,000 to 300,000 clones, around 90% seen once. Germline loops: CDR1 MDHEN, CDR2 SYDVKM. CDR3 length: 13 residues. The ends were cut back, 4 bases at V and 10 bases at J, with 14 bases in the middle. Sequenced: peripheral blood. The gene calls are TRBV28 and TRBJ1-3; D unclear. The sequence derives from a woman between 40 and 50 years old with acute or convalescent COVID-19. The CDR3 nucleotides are TGTGCCAGCAGTTCCCCGGGGAGGAAGACCATATATTTT. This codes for CASSSPGRKTIYF.